A selection of T cell receptor beta chains follows, all from one sample in a study of molecular identifiers for immune sequencing clone quantification. Via MiXCR, TCRdb re-called the PCR reads, giving one row per CDR3 protein. The table shows nearly 55,000 distinct CDR3 sequences, with about a third occurring only once. Sequencing was performed on naive CD8+ T cells from blood, with Jurkat cell RNA spiked in. These receptor sequences come from a human donor in good health. Some libraries in this study had Jurkat cell RNA spiked in. The CDR3 runs from the conserved cysteine through the conserved F or W. The D gene is left open where the match is weak. Part of the rows lack a size; the others show once, few, many or a class for expanded clones.

j_call: TRBJ1-1
clone_size: few
v_call: TRBV5-8
d_call: -
cdr3_aa: CASSAREGNTEAFF
cdr3_nt: TGTGCCAGCAGCGCCCGGGAGGGGAACACTGAAGCTTTCTTT

j_call: TRBJ2-1
clone_size: -
v_call: TRBV20-1
d_call: -
cdr3_aa: CSATKGYNEQFF
cdr3_nt: TGCAGTGCTACGAAGGGCTACAATGAGCAGTTCTTC

j_call: TRBJ2-7
clone_size: -
v_call: TRBV27
d_call: -
cdr3_aa: CASQERAAYEQYF
cdr3_nt: TGTGCCTCACAAGAGCGTGCTGCGTACGAGCAGTACTTC

j_call: TRBJ2-2
clone_size: once
v_call: TRBV6-5
d_call: TRBD2
cdr3_aa: CASRGDYLYTGERFF
cdr3_nt: TGTGCCAGCAGGGGGGACTACCTATACACCGGGGAGCGGTTTTTT

j_call: TRBJ2-7
clone_size: few
v_call: TRBV4-1
d_call: TRBD1
cdr3_aa: CASSQAGTGFEQYF
cdr3_nt: TGCGCCAGCAGCCAAGCAGGGACAGGGTTCGAGCAGTACTTC

j_call: TRBJ2-5
clone_size: -
v_call: TRBV4-2
d_call: TRBD2
cdr3_aa: CASSQEASGKETQYF
cdr3_nt: TGTGCCAGCAGCCAAGAGGCTAGCGGGAAAGAGACCCAGTACTTC

j_call: TRBJ2-5
clone_size: -
v_call: TRBV20-1
d_call: -
cdr3_aa: CSASVVSGLKTLYF
cdr3_nt: TGCAGTGCTAGTGTGGTGTCGGGCCTGAAGACCCTGTACTTC

j_call: TRBJ2-6
clone_size: few
v_call: TRBV15
d_call: TRBD2
cdr3_aa: CATSEGLAGAGANVLTF
cdr3_nt: TGTGCCACCAGCGAGGGACTAGCGGGAGCTGGGGCCAACGTCCTGACTTTC

j_call: TRBJ2-6
clone_size: -
v_call: TRBV9
d_call: -
cdr3_aa: CASSVDKAGANVLTF
cdr3_nt: TGTGCCAGCAGCGTAGACAAGGCTGGGGCCAACGTCCTGACTTTC

j_call: TRBJ2-7
clone_size: many
v_call: TRBV9
d_call: -
cdr3_aa: CASSVAQRDYEQYF
cdr3_nt: TGTGCCAGCAGCGTAGCTCAACGGGACTACGAGCAGTACTTC

j_call: TRBJ2-4
clone_size: -
v_call: TRBV6-2/TRBV6-3
d_call: TRBD1
cdr3_aa: CATYDRGPRNIQYF
cdr3_nt: TGTGCCACCTACGACAGGGGGCCTAGAAACATTCAGTACTTC

j_call: TRBJ2-1
clone_size: few
v_call: TRBV24-1
d_call: TRBD2
cdr3_aa: CATSDWASGSYNEQFF
cdr3_nt: TGTGCCACCAGTGATTGGGCTAGCGGGAGTTACAATGAGCAGTTCTTC

j_call: TRBJ2-1
clone_size: -
v_call: TRBV11-2
d_call: -
cdr3_aa: CASSPYEQFF
cdr3_nt: TGTGCCAGCAGCCCCTACGAGCAGTTCTTC

j_call: TRBJ2-3
clone_size: -
v_call: TRBV4-1
d_call: -
cdr3_aa: CASSWSLLYTQYF
cdr3_nt: TGCGCCAGCAGCTGGAGCCTGTTATATACGCAATATTTT

j_call: TRBJ2-3
clone_size: few
v_call: TRBV27
d_call: TRBD2
cdr3_aa: CASSERGGDTQYF
cdr3_nt: TGTGCCAGTTCAGAGCGGGGCGGAGATACGCAGTATTTT

j_call: TRBJ1-3
clone_size: -
v_call: TRBV4-2
d_call: -
cdr3_aa: CASSQPGPSSGNPIYF
cdr3_nt: TGTGCCAGCAGCCAACCAGGGCCGTCGTCCGGAAACCCCATATATTTT

j_call: TRBJ2-7
clone_size: few
v_call: TRBV6-1
d_call: -
cdr3_aa: CASSEASHEQYF
cdr3_nt: TGTGCCAGCAGTGAAGCGAGCCACGAGCAGTACTTC

j_call: TRBJ1-1
clone_size: -
v_call: TRBV6-2/TRBV6-3
d_call: TRBD1
cdr3_aa: CASSYGTEEASF
cdr3_nt: TGTGCCAGCAGTTACGGGACAGAAGAAGCTTCCTTT

j_call: TRBJ2-1
clone_size: -
v_call: TRBV6-5
d_call: -
cdr3_aa: CASRSSNELFF
cdr3_nt: TGTGCCAGCAGATCCTCTAATGAGCTGTTCTTC

j_call: TRBJ1-1
clone_size: -
v_call: TRBV5-1
d_call: -
cdr3_aa: CASSLGLHTEAFF
cdr3_nt: TGCGCCAGCAGCCTTGGTTTGCACACTGAAGCTTTCTTT

j_call: TRBJ1-5
clone_size: -
v_call: TRBV6-1
d_call: -
cdr3_aa: CAGSTSSQPQHF
cdr3_nt: TGTGCCGGCAGCACTTCAAGCCAGCCCCAGCATTTT